One sample yielded the 31 T cell receptor beta chains listed below, sequenced in a study of T cells in Graves' hyperthyroidism and ophthalmopathy. The CDR3 regions of TCR beta were amplified from RNA transcripts. The HTBI primer set drove a first-round RT-PCR of the TCR CDR3. TCRdb reanalysed the multiplex PCR reads using MiXCR and keeps one entry per CDR3 protein. The table records 550,000 to 850,000 distinct CDR3 sequences, about 19% of them present only once. Specimen: blood. The receptors originated from a woman aged 50 to 60 with Graves' hyperthyroidism that later progressed to Graves' ophthalmopathy.

This clonotype was detected a few times. The V and J genes are TRBV4-1 and TRBJ1-1; D unresolved. Trimming shortened V by 6 bases and J by 5 bases, and 16 bases separated the two germline ends. The CDR3 runs 14 residues. From germline, CDR1 is MGHRA and CDR2 YSYEKL. This CDR3 reads CASRVKGGWTEAFF. The CDR3 DNA reads TGCGCCAGCAGGGTGAAGGGAGGATGGACTGAAGCTTTCTTT.

In its sample, this clonotype was seen a few times. The rearrangement joins TRBV18 to TRBJ2-5; D is tentatively TRBD1 or TRBD2 (6 bases each). The germline V gene has CDR1 KGHSH and CDR2 LQKENI. The CDR3 spans 16 residues. Trimming left V 3 bases short and J 6 bases short, with 20 bases between. In DNA form, the CDR3 reads TGTGCCAGCTCACCCCGGTCTAGGGGGGACACGCAGACCCAGTACTTC. It yields the protein CASSPRSRGDTQTQYF.

This clonotype was counted many times. The gene calls are TRBV11-3 and TRBJ2-7, with 7 bases identical to TRBD2. Unmatched junction bases numbered 7, after V lost 5 bases and J lost 3 bases. The germline V gene has CDR1 SGHNT and CDR2 YENEEA. CDR3 length equals 14 residues. CDR3 bases: TGTGCCAGCAGCCCCGGGGAGGGTATCTACGAGCAGTACTTC. Protein sequence: CASSPGEGIYEQYF. Full variable domain (remainder filled in from reference TRBV11-3 and TRBJ2-7): EAGVVQSPRYKIIEKKQPVAFWCNPISGHNTLYWYLQNLGQGPELLIRYENEEAVDDSQLPKDRFSAERLKGVDSTLKIQPAELGDSAVYLCASSPGEGIYEQYFGPGTRLTVT.

Only a few counts were recorded for this clonotype. A much larger clonotype is one base distant, so this may be a read error. This likely comes from a read error, as the CDR3 has no conserved phenylalanine or tryptophan at its end. The rearrangement joins TRBV20-1 to TRBJ1-1, with D perhaps matching TRBD1 (5 bases). V was clipped by 6 bases and J by 5 bases, with 19 bases between them. The CDR3 spans 14 residues. Germline values: CDR1 DFQATT, CDR2 SNEGSKA (reference sequence). CDR3 nucleotide sequence: TGCAGTGCCCAACGTGAGGGTGGGGGGACTGAAGCTTTCCTT. This translates into CSAQREGGGTEAFL.

This clonotype was detected ten times or more. V is TRBV12-3 or TRBV12-4 and J is TRBJ1-6; D unresolved. V lost 7 bases, J lost 6 bases, and 10 bases lay in between. The CDR3 is made up of 13 amino acids. CDR3 sequence: CASTQNSNSPLHF. As DNA, the CDR3 is TGTGCCAGCACTCAAAACAGTAATTCACCCCTCCACTTT.

V and J are TRBV7-8 and TRBJ1-1; a weak D match, TRBD1 (5 bases). Germline loops: CDR1 SGHVS, CDR2 FQNEAQ. CDR3 length: 16 amino acids. V was trimmed by 1 base and J by 0 bases, leaving 12 bases between them. The CDR3: CASSLVVGRVNTEAFF. CDR3 in DNA: TGTGCCAGCAGCTTAGTGGTTGGCAGGGTGAACACTGAAGCTTTCTTT.

The CDR3 loop is CASSDPTGDEKLFF. CDR3 bases: TGTGCCAGCAGCGACCCGACAGGGGATGAAAAACTGTTTTTT. The rearrangement uses TRBV12-3 or TRBV12-4 and TRBJ1-4; TRBD1 agrees at 8 bases. V lost 6 bases, J lost 6 bases, and 6 bases stayed unmatched. There are 14 residues in the CDR3.

This clonotype has ten or more counts. The genes are TRBV2 and TRBJ1-4; 7 bases align to TRBD1. The CDR3 runs 15 residues. From germline, CDR1 is SNHLY and CDR2 FYNNEI. V dropped 7 bases and J dropped 0; count of bases not matched to a gene: 5. The CDR3 loop is CASNPGQTTNEKLFF. The CDR3, as DNA: TGTGCCAGCAACCCGGGACAGACAACTAATGAAAAACTGTTTTTT.

This clonotype was counted a few times. The chain has TRBV29-1 and TRBJ1-1; tentative D call: TRBD1 (6 bases). Germline CDR1 is SQVTM and CDR2 is ANQGSEA. This CDR3 is 15 amino acids long. V was trimmed by 5 bases and J by 6 bases, leaving 22 bases between them. CDR3 sequence (DNA): TGCAGCGTTTTAGACAGGCGAAACGCAGTCTCTGAAGCTTTCTTT. It specifies CSVLDRRNAVSEAFF.

The rearrangement links TRBV27 to TRBJ1-2; D is ambiguous. The CDR3 extends over 13 amino acids. Trimming took off 6 bases at V and 6 bases at J, with 14 bases between the two ends. In germline, CDR1 is MNHEY, CDR2 SMNVEV (reference sequence). DNA for the CDR3: TGTGCCAGCAGGACGGGCCTTGGGGATGGCTACACCTTC. Protein: CASRTGLGDGYTF.

Note on this clonotype: A much larger clone sits a single nucleotide away, making a read error possible. This chain joins TRBV5-1 and TRBJ1-2; D not resolved. Per the germline V gene, CDR1 is SGHRS and CDR2 is YFSETQ. This CDR3 has 12 amino acids. The CDR3 sequence: CTSSFGGIGYTF. For the CDR3, the DNA is TGCACCAGCAGCTTTGGAGGTATTGGCTACACCTTC.

Notes on this clonotype: A read error is possible here, since a much larger clone lies one base away. The chain recombines TRBV2 with TRBJ2-3; D tentatively fits TRBD1 or TRBD2 (7 bases each). The V gene's germline CDR1 is SNHLY and CDR2 FYNNEI. The CDR3 covers 14 residues. V lost 5 bases to trimming and J lost 6 bases, with 15 bases between them. CDR3 protein: CASSQGGGMDTQYF. The CDR3 DNA sequence: TGTGCCAGCAGTCAGGGGGGGGGAATGGATACGCAGTATTTT.

The rearrangement uses TRBV18 and TRBJ2-5; D not resolved. Germline assignment: CDR1 KGHSH and CDR2 LQKENI. Trimming removed 2 bases from V and 5 bases from J, with 9 bases in between. This CDR3 comprises 13 residues. CDR3 protein: CASSPEPRETQYF. In nucleotides, the CDR3 is TGTGCCAGCTCACCAGAGCCAAGGGAGACCCAGTACTTC.

The chain combines TRBV20-1 with TRBJ1-2; D gene unclear. CDR3 length equals 12 residues. V lost 1 base and J lost 4, with 7 bases in between. The germline CDR1 and CDR2 sequences are DFQATT and SNEGSKA (reference sequence). In nucleotides, the CDR3 is TGCAGTGCTAGAGGTCCGAGCTATGGCTACACCTTC. It yields the protein CSARGPSYGYTF.

This chain joins TRBV5-1 and TRBJ1-1; TRBD1 might be the D (6 bases). Between the trimmed V and J ends, which lost 4 bases and 1 base, there was a span of 14 bases. Germline V gene lookup returns CDR1 SGHRS and CDR2 YFSETQ. This CDR3 contains 15 residues. CDR3: CASSQIRGGNTEAFF. CDR3 DNA sequence: TGCGCCAGCAGCCAAATACGAGGGGGGAACACTGAAGCTTTCTTT.

This clonotype has a count of ten or more. The chain carries TRBV30 and TRBJ1-2; no firm D call. The V and J ends lost 2 bases and 6 bases respectively, with 10 bases between them. The CDR3 contains 12 residues. From germline, CDR1 is GTSNPN and CDR2 SVGIG (reference sequence). The CDR3 DNA sequence: TGTGCCTGGAGTTCGGGGTATGATGGCTACACCTTC. It codes for CAWSSGYDGYTF.

This clonotype was recorded a few times. The chain uses TRBV19 and TRBJ2-1; D gene unclear. CDR1 and CDR2 (germline): LNHDA, SQIVND (reference sequence). This CDR3 is 12 amino acids long. The ends were cut back, 6 bases at V and 6 bases at J, with 9 bases in the middle. The CDR3 loop reads CASRSRRNEQFF. DNA for the CDR3: TGTGCCAGTAGAAGCAGGCGCAATGAGCAGTTCTTC.

The table lists this clonotype with a few counts. The chain combines TRBV2 with TRBJ2-6; D not resolved. Germline values: CDR1 SNHLY, CDR2 FYNNEI. This CDR3 comprises 13 residues. The V and J ends lost 3 bases and 2 bases respectively, with 2 bases between them. The CDR3 is CASSDPGANVLTF. The CDR3 DNA reads as TGTGCCAGCAGTGATCCTGGGGCCAACGTCCTGACTTTC.

The chain employs TRBV7-9 and TRBJ1-2; TRBD1 agrees at 9 bases. CDR1 and CDR2 (germline): SEHNR, FQNEAQ (reference sequence). V lost 5 bases, J lost 3 bases, and 10 bases stayed unmatched. There are 16 residues in the CDR3. CDR3 in DNA: TGTGCCAGCAGCACTCGGGACAGGGATCCTTACTATGGCTACACCTTC. Its protein is CASSTRDRDPYYGYTF.

Ten or more counts support this clonotype. V gene TRBV4-2 combines with J gene TRBJ1-2; no reliable D call. V dropped 4 bases and J dropped 3 bases, with 12 bases sitting between them. Germline V gene lookup returns CDR1 LGHNA and CDR2 YNFKEQ. This CDR3 is 14 amino acids long. CDR3 amino acids: CASSPEQRDYGYTF. DNA of the CDR3: TGTGCCAGCAGCCCCGAACAGAGGGACTATGGCTACACCTTC.

This clonotype was counted many times. The rearrangement joins TRBV5-1 to TRBJ1-2; 12 nucleotides agree with TRBD1. The CDR3 is 17 amino acids. CDR1 and CDR2 from the germline V gene are SGHRS and YFSETQ. V trimming: 2 bases; J trimming: 5 bases; junction bases outside the gene matches: 10. The CDR3 spells CASSFWGTGGQGYGYTF. The CDR3 nucleotides are TGCGCCAGCAGCTTCTGGGGGACAGGGGGCCAAGGTTATGGCTACACCTTC.

The table lists this clonotype with a few counts. The gene calls are TRBV27 and TRBJ1-1; 7 nucleotides line up with TRBD1. CDR1 MNHEY and CDR2 SMNVEV come from the germline V gene (reference sequence). J lost 4 bases, V lost 6 bases, and 11 bases had no gene match. The CDR3 is 15 residues long. As DNA, the CDR3 is TGTGCCAGCAGGCCCAAACAGGGGTGGGGCACTGAAGCTTTCTTT. This sequence encodes CASRPKQGWGTEAFF.

The chain recombines TRBV20-1 with TRBJ2-3; perhaps TRBD2 as D (5 bases). The CDR3 totals 17 residues. V dropped 6 bases and J dropped 2 bases, with 24 bases sitting between them. Looked up from germline, CDR1 is DFQATT and CDR2 is SNEGSKA (reference sequence). The chain's CDR3 is CSATGTHTGEHTDTQYF. DNA for the CDR3: TGCAGTGCAACGGGAACCCACACCGGGGAGCACACAGATACGCAGTATTTT.

This chain uses TRBV18 with TRBJ2-1; 10 positions agree with TRBD2. V gave up 5 bases and J gave up 9 bases; unmatched junction bases: 7. Germline CDR1 is KGHSH and CDR2 is LQKENI. CDR3 length: 14 amino acids. The CDR3 region is CASSSPSGGGEQFF. In nucleotides, the CDR3 is TGTGCCAGCTCATCTCCTAGCGGGGGTGGTGAGCAGTTCTTC.

A few counts support this clonotype. This chain links TRBV28 with TRBJ1-5; D perhaps matches TRBD1 (5 bases). CDR1 MDHEN and CDR2 SYDVKM come from the germline V gene. The CDR3 length is 14 residues. Trimming left V 2 bases short and J 5 bases short, with 10 bases between. CDR3 in amino acids: CASSLPAGYQPQHF. The DNA for the CDR3 is TGTGCCAGCAGTTTACCGGCAGGGTATCAGCCCCAGCATTTT.

About this clonotype: Its ends do not fully match the called genes, so a read error is possible. This chain joins TRBV4-2 and TRBJ2-2, with D possibly being TRBD1 (6 bases). From germline, CDR1 is LGHNA and CDR2 YNFKEQ. This CDR3 is 17 amino acids long. CDR3 sequence: CAGSRLPGTTNTGELFF. The CDR3 DNA reads TGTGCCGGCAGCCGCTTACCCGGGACAACTAACACCGGGGAGCTGTTTTTT.

The CDR3 is CSARDGDRGYTDTQYF. For the CDR3, the DNA is TGCAGTGCTAGAGATGGGGACAGGGGATACACAGATACGCAGTATTTT. The chain combines TRBV20-1 with TRBJ2-3, with 10 nucleotides matching TRBD1. The V segment lost 0 bases and the J segment 2 bases; nucleotides outside the gene matches: 5. Germline assignment: CDR1 DFQATT and CDR2 SNEGSKA (reference sequence). This CDR3 has 16 amino acids.

A few counts support this clonotype. The rearrangement links TRBV6-1 to TRBJ1-6, with 9 nucleotides matching TRBD1. This CDR3 comprises 14 residues. The V gene's germline CDR1 is MNHNS and CDR2 SASEGT. The trim removed 5 bases at V and 7 bases at J, leaving 3 bases unmatched. The CDR3 DNA sequence: TGTGCCAGCAGTACGGGACAGGGCAATTCACCCCTCCACTTT. It is translated as CASSTGQGNSPLHF.

The rearrangement links TRBV5-6 to TRBJ2-2; D perhaps matches TRBD1 (5 bases). The CDR3 sequence is 14 residues long. Between the trimmed V and J ends, which lost 3 bases and 8 bases, there was a span of 14 bases. Germline CDR1 is SGHDT and CDR2 is YYEEEE. CDR3 region: CASSWAGMAGELFF. In nucleotides, the CDR3 is TGTGCCAGCAGCTGGGCAGGGATGGCGGGGGAGCTGTTTTTT.

Ten or more counts support this clonotype. The J gene is TRBJ2-7, the V gene TRBV11-2, with TRBD2 identical over 7 bases. Looked up from germline, CDR1 is SGHAT and CDR2 is FQNNGV. The CDR3 extends over 17 amino acids. The V segment lost 4 bases and the J segment 2 bases; nucleotides outside the gene matches: 14. Here the CDR3 reads CASSSGGGRPAAYEQYF. The CDR3 nucleotides read TGTGCCAGCAGCTCCGGGGGAGGGAGGCCGGCAGCCTACGAGCAGTACTTC.

In nucleotides, the CDR3 is TGTGCCAGTATAGATCCGGGGGCCCCGAACACTGAAGCTTTCTTT. Its translation is CASIDPGAPNTEAFF. The chain combines TRBV19 with TRBJ1-1; the D gene is possibly TRBD1 (6 bases). V lost 7 bases, J lost 1 base, and 16 bases lay in between. CDR3 length: 15 amino acids. The germline gives CDR1 LNHDA, CDR2 SQIVND (reference sequence).